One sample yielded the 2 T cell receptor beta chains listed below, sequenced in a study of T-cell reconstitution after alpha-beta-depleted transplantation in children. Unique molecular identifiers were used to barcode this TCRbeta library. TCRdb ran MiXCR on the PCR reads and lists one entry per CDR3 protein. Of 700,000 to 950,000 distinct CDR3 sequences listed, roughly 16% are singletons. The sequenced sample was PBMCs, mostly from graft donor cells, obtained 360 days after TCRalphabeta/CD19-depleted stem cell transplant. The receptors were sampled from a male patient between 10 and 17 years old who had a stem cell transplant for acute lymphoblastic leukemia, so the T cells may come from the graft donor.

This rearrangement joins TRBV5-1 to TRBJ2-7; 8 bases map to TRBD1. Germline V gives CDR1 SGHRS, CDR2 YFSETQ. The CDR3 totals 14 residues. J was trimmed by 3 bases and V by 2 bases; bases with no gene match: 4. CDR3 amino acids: CASSFSGQGYEQYF. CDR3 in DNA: TGCGCCAGCAGCTTCAGCGGACAGGGCTACGAGCAGTACTTC.

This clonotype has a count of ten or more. The CDR3 sequence: CASSPTRGRNNEQFF. DNA of the CDR3: TGTGCCAGCAGCCCAACCCGGGGAAGGAACAATGAGCAGTTCTTC. The chain combines TRBV12-3 or TRBV12-4 with TRBJ2-1; D possibly corresponds to TRBD2 (5 bases). The V end was cut by 6 bases, the J end by 5 bases, with 17 bases between. The CDR3 is 15 residues long.